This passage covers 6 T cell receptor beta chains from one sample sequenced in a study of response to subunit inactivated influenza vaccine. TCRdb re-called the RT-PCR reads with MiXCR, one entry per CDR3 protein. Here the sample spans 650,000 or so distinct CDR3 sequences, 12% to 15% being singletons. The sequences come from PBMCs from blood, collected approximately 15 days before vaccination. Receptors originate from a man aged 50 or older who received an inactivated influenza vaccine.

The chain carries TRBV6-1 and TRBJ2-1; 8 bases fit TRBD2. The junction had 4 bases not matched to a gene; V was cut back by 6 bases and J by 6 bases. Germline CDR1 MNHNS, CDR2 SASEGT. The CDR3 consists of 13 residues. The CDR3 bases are TGTGCCAGCAGGACGGGGGGGAGCAATGAGCAGTTCTTC. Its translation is CASRTGGSNEQFF.

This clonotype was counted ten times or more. This CDR3 is CATSDPHGYEQYF. DNA of the CDR3: TGTGCCACCAGTGACCCCCACGGATACGAGCAGTACTTC. The chain recombines TRBV24-1 with TRBJ2-7; D unclear. Trimming cost V 4 bases and J 4 bases, with 10 bases left between them. The CDR3 runs to 13 residues. Germline V gives CDR1 KGHDR, CDR2 SFDVKD.

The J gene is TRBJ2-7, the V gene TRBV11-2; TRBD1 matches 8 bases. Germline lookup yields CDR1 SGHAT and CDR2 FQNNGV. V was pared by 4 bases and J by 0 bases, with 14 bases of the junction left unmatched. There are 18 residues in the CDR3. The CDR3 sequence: CASSWNRGSTYFSYEQYF. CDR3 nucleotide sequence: TGTGCCAGCAGCTGGAACAGGGGGTCTACCTATTTCTCCTACGAGCAGTACTTC. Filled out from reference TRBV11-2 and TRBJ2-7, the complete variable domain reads EAGVAQSPRYKIIEKRQSVAFWCNPISGHATLYWYQQILGQGPKLLIQFQNNGVVDDSQLPKDRFSAERLKGVDSTLKIQPAKLEDSAVYLCASSWNRGSTYFSYEQYFGPGTRLTVT.

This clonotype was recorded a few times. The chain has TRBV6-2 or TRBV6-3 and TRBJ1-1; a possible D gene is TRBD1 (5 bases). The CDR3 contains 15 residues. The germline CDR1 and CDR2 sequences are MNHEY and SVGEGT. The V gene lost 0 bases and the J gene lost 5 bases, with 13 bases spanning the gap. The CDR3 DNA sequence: TGTGCCAGCAGTTACTCGTATCGGGGGGAAACTGAAGCTTTCTTT. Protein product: CASSYSYRGETEAFF.

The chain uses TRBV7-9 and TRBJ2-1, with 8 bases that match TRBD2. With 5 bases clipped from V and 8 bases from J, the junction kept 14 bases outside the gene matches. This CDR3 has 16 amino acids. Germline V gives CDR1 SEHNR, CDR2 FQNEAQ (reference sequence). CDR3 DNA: TGTGCCAGCAGCACCCGTACGGGACTAGTAGCGGATGAGCAGTTCTTC. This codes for CASSTRTGLVADEQFF. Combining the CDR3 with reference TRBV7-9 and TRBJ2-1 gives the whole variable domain DTGVSQNPRHKITKRGQNVTFRCDPISEHNRLYWYRQTLGQGPEFLTYFQNEAQLEKSRLLSDRFSAERPKGSFSTLEIQRTEQGDSAMYLCASSTRTGLVADEQFFGPGTRLTVL.

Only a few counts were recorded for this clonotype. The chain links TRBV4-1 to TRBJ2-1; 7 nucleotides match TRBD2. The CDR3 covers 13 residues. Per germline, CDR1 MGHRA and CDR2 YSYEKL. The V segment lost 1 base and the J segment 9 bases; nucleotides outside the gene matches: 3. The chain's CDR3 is CASSQGSSGEQFF. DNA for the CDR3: TGCGCCAGCAGCCAAGGGTCTAGCGGTGAGCAGTTCTTC.